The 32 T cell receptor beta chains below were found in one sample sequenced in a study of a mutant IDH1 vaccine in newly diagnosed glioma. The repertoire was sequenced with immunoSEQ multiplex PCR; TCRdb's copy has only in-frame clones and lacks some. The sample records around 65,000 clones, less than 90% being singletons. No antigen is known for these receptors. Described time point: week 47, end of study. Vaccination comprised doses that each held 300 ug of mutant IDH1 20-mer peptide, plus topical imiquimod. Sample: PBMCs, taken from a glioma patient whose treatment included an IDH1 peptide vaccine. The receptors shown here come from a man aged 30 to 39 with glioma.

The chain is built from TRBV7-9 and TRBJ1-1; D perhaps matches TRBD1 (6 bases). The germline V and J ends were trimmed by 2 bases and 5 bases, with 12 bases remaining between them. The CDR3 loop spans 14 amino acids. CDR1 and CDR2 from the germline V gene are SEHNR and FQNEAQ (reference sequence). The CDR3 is CASSLPQGGTEAFF. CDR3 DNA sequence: TGTGCCAGCAGCTTACCACAGGGTGGTACTGAAGCTTTCTTT.

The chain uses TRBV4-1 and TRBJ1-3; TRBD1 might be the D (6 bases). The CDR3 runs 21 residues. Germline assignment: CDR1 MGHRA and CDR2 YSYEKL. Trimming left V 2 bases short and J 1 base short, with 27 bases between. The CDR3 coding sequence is TGCGCCAGCAGCCAAACCCGAGCAGGGGTTACCGGAGATGGGTCTGGAAACACCATATATTTT. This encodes CASSQTRAGVTGDGSGNTIYF.

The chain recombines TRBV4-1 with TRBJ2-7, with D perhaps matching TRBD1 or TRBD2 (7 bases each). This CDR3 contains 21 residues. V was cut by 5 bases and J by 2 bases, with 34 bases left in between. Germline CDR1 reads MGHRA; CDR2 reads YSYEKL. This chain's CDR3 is CASSYPPRGGRGGTEAYEQYF. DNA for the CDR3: TGCGCCAGCAGCTATCCCCCGCGTGGTGGGAGGGGGGGGACAGAGGCCTACGAGCAGTACTTC.

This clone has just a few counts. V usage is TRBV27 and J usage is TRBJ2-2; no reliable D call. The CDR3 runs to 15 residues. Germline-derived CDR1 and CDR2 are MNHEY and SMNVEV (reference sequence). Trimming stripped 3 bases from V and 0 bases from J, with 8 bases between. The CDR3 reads CASSLWQPNTGELFF. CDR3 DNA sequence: TGTGCCAGCAGTTTGTGGCAGCCGAACACCGGGGAGCTGTTTTTT.

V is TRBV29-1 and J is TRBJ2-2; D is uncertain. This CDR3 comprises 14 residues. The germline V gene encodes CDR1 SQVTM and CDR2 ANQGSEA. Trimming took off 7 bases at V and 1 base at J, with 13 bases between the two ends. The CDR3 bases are TGCAGCGGAAGTAAACACCTGAACACCGGGGAGCTGTTTTTT. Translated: CSGSKHLNTGELFF.

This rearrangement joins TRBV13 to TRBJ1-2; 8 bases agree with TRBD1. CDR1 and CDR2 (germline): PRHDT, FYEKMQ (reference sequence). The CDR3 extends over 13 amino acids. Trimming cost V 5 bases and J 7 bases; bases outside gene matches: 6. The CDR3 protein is CASSADRVFGYTF. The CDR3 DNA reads TGTGCCAGCAGCGCGGACAGGGTCTTTGGCTACACCTTC.

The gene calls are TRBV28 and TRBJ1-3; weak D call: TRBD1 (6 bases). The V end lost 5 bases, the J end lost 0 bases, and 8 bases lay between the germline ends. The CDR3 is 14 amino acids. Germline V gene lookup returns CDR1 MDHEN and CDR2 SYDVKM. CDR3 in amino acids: CASSTRGSGNTIYF. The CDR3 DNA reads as TGTGCCAGCAGTACCAGGGGCTCTGGAAACACCATATATTTT.

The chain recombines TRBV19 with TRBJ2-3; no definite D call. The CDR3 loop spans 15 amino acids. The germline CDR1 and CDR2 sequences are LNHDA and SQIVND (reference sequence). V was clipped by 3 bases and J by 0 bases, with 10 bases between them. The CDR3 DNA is TGTGCCAGTAGTATCGCTGTGGGTAGCACAGATACGCAGTATTTT. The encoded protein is CASSIAVGSTDTQYF.

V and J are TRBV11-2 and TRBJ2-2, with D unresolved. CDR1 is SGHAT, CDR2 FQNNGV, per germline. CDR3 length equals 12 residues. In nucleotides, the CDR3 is TGTGCACAGCCAGCGAACACCGGGGAGCTGTTTTTT. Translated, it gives CAQPANTGELFF.

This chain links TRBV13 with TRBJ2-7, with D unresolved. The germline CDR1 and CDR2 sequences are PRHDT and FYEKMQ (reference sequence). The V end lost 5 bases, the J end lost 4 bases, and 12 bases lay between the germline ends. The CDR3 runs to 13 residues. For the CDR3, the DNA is TGTGCCAGCAGCCCCGGCGTGGTATACGAGCAGTACTTC. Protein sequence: CASSPGVVYEQYF.

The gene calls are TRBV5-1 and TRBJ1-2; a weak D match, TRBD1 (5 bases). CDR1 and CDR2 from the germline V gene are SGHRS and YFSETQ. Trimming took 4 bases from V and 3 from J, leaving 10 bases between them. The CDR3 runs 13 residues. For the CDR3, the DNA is TGCGCCAGCAGCCACGGGGGGGACTATGGCTACACCTTC. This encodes CASSHGGDYGYTF.

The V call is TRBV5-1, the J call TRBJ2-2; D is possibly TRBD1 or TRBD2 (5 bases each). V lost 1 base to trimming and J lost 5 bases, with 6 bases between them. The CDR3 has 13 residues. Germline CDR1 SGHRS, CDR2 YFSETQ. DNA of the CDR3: TGCGCCAGCAGCTTGTGGGGGACCGGGGAGCTGTTTTTT. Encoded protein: CASSLWGTGELFF.

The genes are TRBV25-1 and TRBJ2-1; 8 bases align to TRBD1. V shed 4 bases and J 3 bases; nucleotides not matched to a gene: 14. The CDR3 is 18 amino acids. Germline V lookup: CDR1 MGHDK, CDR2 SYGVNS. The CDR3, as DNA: TGTGCCAGCAGTGTATCAGGACAGGGCCAAAACCGCTACAATGAGCAGTTCTTC. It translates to CASSVSGQGQNRYNEQFF.

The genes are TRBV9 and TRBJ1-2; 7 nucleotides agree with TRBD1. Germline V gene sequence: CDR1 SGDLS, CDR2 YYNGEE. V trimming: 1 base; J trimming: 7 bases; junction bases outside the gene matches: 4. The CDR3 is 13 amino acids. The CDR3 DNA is TGTGCCAGCAGCGTAACAGAGGGGGCTGGCTACACCTTC. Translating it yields CASSVTEGAGYTF.

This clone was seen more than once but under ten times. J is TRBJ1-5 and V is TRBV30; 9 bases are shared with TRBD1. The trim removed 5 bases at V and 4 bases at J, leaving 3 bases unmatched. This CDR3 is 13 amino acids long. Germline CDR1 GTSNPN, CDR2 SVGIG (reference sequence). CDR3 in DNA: TGTGCCTGGGTGGACAGGGGAAATCAGCCCCAGCATTTT. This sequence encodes CAWVDRGNQPQHF.

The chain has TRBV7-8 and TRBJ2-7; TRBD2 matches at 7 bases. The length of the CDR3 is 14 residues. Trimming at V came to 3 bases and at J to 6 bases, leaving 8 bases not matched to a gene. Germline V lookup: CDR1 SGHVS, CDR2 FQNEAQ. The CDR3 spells CASSFAGDRAEQYF. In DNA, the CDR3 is TGTGCCAGCAGCTTCGCGGGGGACCGCGCCGAGCAGTACTTC.

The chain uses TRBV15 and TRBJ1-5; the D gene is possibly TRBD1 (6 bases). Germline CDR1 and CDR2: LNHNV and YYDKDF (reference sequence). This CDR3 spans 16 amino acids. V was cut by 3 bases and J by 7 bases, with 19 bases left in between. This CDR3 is CATSRTQGVVLQPQHF. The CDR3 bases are TGTGCCACCAGCAGGACACAGGGTGTTGTCTTACAGCCCCAGCATTTT.

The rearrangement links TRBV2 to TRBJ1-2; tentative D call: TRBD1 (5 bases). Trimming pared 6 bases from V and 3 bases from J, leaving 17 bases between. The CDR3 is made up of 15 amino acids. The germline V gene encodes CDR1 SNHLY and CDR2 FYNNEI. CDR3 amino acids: CASSQNPGVDYGYTF. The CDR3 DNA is TGTGCCAGCAGCCAGAACCCGGGGGTGGACTATGGCTACACCTTC.

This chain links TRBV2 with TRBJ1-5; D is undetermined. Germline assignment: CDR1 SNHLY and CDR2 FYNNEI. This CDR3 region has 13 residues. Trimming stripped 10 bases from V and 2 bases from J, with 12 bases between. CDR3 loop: CATGGDGNQPQHF. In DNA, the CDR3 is TGTGCCACCGGAGGTGACGGCAATCAGCCCCAGCATTTT.

CDR3 DNA sequence: TGTGCCAGCAGCTTAGCAGCGGGGGCCATAGGTGAGCAGTTCTTC. It yields the protein CASSLAAGAIGEQFF. This chain links TRBV7-9 with TRBJ2-1; 8 nucleotides match TRBD2. Germline V gives CDR1 SEHNR, CDR2 FQNEAQ (reference sequence). The CDR3 contains 15 residues. V shed 0 bases and J 9 bases; nucleotides not matched to a gene: 7.

In DNA, the CDR3 is TGCGCCAGCAGTCCGCAGGATAGGTACGAGCAGTACTTC. Its protein is CASSPQDRYEQYF. The chain uses TRBV5-1 and TRBJ2-7; D unclear. The ends were cut back, 5 bases at V and 4 bases at J, with 13 bases in the middle. The CDR3 covers 13 residues. Germline CDR1 and CDR2: SGHRS and YFSETQ.

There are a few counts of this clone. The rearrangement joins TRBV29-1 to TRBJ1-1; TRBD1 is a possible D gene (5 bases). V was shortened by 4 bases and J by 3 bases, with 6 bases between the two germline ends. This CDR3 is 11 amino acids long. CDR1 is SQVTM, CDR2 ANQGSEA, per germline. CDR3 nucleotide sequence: TGCAGCGTTGCCAGGGACACTGAAGCTTTCTTT. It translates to CSVARDTEAFF.

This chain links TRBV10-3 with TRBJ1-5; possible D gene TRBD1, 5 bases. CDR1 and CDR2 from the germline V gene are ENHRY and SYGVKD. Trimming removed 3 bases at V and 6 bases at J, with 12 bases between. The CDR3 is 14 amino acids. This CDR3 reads CAISEQVAAQPQHF. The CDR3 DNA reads TGTGCCATCAGTGAACAGGTAGCTGCTCAGCCCCAGCATTTT.

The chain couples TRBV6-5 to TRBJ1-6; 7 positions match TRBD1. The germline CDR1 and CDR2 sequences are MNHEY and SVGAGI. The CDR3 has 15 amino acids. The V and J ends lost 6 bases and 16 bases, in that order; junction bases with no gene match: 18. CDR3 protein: CASSPPDRDLLILHF. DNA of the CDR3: TGTGCCAGCAGCCCCCCAGACAGGGACCTCCTTATTCTCCACTTT.

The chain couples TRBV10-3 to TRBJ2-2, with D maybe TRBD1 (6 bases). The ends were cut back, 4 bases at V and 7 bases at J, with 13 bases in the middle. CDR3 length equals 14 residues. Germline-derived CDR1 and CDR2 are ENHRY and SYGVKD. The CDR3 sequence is CAISGLGGHGELFF. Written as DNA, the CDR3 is TGTGCCATCAGTGGTCTTGGGGGACACGGGGAGCTGTTTTTT.

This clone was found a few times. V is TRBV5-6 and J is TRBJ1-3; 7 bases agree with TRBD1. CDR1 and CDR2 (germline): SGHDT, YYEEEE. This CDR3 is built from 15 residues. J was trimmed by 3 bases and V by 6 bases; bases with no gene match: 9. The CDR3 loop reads CASTQFDRDGNTIYF. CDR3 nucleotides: TGTGCCAGCACCCAATTCGACAGGGATGGAAACACCATATATTTT.

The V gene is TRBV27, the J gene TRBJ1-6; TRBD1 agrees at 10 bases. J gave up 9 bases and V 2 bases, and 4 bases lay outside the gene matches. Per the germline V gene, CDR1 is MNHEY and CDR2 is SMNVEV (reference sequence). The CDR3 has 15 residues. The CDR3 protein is CASSLGGTGVSPLHF. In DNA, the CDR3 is TGTGCCAGCAGTTTAGGCGGGACAGGGGTTTCACCCCTCCACTTT.

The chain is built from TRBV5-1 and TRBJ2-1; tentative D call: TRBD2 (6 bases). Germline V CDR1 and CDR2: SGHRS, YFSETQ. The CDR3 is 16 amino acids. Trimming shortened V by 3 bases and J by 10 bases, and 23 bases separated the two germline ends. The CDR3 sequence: CASSSGDGTRAWEQFF. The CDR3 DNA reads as TGCGCCAGCAGCTCGGGGGACGGAACCCGGGCGTGGGAGCAGTTCTTC.

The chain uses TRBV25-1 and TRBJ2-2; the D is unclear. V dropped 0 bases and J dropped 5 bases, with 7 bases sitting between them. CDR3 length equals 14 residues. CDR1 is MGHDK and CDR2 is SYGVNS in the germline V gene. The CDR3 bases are TGTGCCAGCAGTGAATATGCCACGACCGGGGAGCTGTTTTTT. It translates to CASSEYATTGELFF.

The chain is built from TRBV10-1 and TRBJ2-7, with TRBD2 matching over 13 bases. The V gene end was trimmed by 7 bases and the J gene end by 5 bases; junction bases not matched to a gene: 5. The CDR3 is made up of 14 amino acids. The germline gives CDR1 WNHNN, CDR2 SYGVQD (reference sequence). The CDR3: CASMGLAGTHEQYF. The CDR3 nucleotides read TGCGCCAGCATGGGACTAGCGGGGACCCACGAGCAGTACTTC.

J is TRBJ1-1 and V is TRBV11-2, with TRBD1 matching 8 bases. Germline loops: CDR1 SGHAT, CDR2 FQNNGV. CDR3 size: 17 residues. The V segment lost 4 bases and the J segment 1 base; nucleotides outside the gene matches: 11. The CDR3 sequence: CASSYPGQAYQNTEAFF. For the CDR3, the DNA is TGTGCCAGCAGCTATCCGGGACAGGCCTACCAGAACACTGAAGCTTTCTTT.

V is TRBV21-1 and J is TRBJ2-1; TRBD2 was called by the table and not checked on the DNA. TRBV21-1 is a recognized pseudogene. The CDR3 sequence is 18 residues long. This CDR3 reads CASSKAPELAGPHNEQFF. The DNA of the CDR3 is TGTGCCAGCAGCAAAGCCCCGGAACTAGCGGGGCCTCACAATGAGCAGTTCTTC.